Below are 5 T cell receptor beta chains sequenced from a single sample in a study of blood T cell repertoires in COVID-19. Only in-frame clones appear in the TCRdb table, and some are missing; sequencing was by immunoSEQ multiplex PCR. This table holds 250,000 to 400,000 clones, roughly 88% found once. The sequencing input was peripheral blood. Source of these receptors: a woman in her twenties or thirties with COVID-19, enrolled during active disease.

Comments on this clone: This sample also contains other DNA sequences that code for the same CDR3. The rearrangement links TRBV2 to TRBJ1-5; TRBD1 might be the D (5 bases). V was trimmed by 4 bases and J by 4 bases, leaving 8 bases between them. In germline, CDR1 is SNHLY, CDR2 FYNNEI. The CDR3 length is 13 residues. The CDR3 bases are TGTGCCAGCAGTGGACAGTTAAATCAGCCCCAGCATTTT. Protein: CASSGQLNQPQHF.

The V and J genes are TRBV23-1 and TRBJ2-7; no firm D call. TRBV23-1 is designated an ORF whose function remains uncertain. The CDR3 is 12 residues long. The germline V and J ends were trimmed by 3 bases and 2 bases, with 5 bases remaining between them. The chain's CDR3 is CASSHTAYEQYV. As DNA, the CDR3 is TGCGCCAGCAGTCATACAGCCTACGAGCAGTACGTC.

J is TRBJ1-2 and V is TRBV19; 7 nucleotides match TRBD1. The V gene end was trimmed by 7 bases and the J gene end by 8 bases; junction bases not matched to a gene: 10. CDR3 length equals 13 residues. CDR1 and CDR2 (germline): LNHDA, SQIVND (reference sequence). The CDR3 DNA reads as TGTGCCAGTAACCAGGGGGAAAGCAGGGGCTACACCTTC. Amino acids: CASNQGESRGYTF. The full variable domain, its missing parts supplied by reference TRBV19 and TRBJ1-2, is DGGITQSPKYLFRKEGQNVTLSCEQNLNHDAMYWYRQDPGQGLRLIYYSQIVNDFQKGDIAEGYSVSREKKESFPLTVTSAQKNPTAFYLCASNQGESRGYTFGSGTRLTVV.

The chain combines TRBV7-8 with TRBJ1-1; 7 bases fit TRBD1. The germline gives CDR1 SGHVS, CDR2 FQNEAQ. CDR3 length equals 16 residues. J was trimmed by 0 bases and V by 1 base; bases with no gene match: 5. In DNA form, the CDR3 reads TGTGCCAGCAGCTTAGTGAGGGGGCTCATGAACACTGAAGCTTTCTTT. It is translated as CASSLVRGLMNTEAFF.

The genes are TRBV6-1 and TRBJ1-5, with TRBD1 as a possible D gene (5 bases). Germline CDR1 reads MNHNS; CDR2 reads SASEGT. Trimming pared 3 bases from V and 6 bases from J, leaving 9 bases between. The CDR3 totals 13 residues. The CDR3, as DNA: TGTGCCAGCAGTGACGTAACAGGTCAGCCCCAGCATTTT. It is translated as CASSDVTGQPQHF.